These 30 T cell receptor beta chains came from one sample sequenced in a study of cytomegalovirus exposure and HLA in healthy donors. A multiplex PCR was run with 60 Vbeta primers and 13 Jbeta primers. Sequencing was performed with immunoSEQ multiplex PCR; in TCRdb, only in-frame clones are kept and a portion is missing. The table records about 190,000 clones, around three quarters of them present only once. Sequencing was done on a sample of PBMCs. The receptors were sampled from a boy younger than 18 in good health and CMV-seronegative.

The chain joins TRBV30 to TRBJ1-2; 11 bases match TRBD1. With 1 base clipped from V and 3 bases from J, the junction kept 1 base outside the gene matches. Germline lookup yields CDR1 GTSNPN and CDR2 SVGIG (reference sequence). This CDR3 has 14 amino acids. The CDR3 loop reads CAWSGGQGDYGYTF. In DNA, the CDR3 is TGTGCCTGGAGTGGGGGACAGGGGGACTATGGCTACACCTTC.

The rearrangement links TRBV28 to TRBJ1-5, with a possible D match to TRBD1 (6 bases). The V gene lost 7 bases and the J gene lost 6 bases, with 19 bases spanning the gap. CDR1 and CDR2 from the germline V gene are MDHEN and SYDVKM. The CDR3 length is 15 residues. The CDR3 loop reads CASIGGAVRSQPQHF. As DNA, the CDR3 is TGTGCCAGCATAGGGGGGGCTGTTCGGAGTCAGCCCCAGCATTTT. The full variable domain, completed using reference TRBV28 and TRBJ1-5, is DVKVTQSSRYLVKRTGEKVFLECVQDMDHENMFWYRQDPGLGLRLIYFSYDVKMKEKGDIPEGYSVSREKKERFSLILESASTNQTSMYLCASIGGAVRSQPQHFGDGTRLSIL.

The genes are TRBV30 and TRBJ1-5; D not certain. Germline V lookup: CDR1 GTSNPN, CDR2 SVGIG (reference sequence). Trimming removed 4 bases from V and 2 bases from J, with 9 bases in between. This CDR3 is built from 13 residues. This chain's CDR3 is CAWTKQGNQPQHF. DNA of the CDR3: TGTGCCTGGACCAAGCAGGGCAATCAGCCCCAGCATTTT.

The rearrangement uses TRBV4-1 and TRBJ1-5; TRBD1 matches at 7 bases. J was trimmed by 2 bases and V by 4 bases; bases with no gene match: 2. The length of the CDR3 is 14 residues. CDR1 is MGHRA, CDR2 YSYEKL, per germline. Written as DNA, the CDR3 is TGCGCCAGCAGCCCCGACAGGGGCAATCAGCCCCAGCATTTT. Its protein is CASSPDRGNQPQHF.

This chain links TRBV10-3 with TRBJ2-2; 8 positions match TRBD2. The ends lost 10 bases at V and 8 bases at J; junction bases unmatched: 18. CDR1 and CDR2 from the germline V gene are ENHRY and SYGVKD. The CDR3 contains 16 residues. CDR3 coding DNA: TGTGCCACTCGCGGGGCGGGAGGCCCACCAACAGGGGAGCTGTTTTTT. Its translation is CATRGAGGPPTGELFF.

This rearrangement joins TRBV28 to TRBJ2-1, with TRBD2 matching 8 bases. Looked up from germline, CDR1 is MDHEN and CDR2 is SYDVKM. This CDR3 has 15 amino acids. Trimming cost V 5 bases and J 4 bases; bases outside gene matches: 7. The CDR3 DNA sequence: TGTGCCAGCAGTCAGCCGGGACTAGATTACAATGAGCAGTTCTTC. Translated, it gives CASSQPGLDYNEQFF.

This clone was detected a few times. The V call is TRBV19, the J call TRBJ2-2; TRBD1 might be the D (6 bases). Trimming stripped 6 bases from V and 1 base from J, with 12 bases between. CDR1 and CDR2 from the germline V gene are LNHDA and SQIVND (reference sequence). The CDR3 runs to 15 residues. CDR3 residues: CASSLTGVNTGELFF. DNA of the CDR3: TGTGCCAGTAGCCTGACAGGAGTGAACACCGGGGAGCTGTTTTTT.

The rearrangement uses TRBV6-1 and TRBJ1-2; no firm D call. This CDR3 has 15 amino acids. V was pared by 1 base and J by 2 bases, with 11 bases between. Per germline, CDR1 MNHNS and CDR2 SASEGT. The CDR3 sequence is CASSEGYWRNYGYTF. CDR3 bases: TGTGCCAGCAGTGAAGGGTATTGGCGGAACTATGGCTACACCTTC.

Written as DNA, the CDR3 is TGTGCCAGCAGCTTAGGATGGGCTAGCGGTGACAATGAGCAGTTCTTC. This gives the protein CASSLGWASGDNEQFF. J is TRBJ2-1 and V is TRBV7-8, with 7 bases that match TRBD2. From germline, CDR1 is SGHVS and CDR2 FQNEAQ. Unmatched junction bases numbered 8, after V lost 1 base and J lost 5 bases. The CDR3 contains 16 residues.

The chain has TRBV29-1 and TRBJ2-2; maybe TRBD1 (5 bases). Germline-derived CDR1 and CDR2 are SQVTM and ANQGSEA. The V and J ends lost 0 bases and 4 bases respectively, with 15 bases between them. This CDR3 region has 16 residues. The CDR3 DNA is TGCAGCGTTGAAGATCGCCGCGCTGGGGCCACCGGGGAGCTGTTTTTT. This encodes CSVEDRRAGATGELFF.

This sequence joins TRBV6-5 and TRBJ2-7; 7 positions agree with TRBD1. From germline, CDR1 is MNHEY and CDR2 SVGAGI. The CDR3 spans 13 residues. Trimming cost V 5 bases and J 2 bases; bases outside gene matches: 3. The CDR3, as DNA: TGTGCCAGCAGTAGGACAGGAGCCTACGAGCAGTACTTC. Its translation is CASSRTGAYEQYF.

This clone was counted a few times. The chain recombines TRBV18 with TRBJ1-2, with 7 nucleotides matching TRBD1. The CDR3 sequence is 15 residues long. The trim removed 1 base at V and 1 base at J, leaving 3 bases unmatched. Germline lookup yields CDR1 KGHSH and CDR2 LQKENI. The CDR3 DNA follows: TGTGCCAGCTCACCACGAACAGGGGATAACTATGGCTACACCTTC. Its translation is CASSPRTGDNYGYTF.

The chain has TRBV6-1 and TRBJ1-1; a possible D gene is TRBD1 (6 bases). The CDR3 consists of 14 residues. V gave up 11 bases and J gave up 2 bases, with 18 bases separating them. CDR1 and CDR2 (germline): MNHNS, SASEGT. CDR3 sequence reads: CASEVTGRNTEAFF. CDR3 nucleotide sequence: TGTGCCTCCGAGGTTACAGGGCGAAACACTGAAGCTTTCTTT.

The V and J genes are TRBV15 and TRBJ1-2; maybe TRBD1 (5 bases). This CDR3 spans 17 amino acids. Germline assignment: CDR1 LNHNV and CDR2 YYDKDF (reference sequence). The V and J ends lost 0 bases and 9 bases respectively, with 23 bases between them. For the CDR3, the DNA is TGTGCCACCAGCAGAGATACGCGGGGACGTAATTTTAGGAGCTACACCTTC. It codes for CATSRDTRGRNFRSYTF.

CDR3 in amino acids: CASRGLAGWADTQYF. The CDR3, as DNA: TGTGCCAGCAGGGGACTAGCGGGATGGGCAGATACGCAGTATTTT. The chain recombines TRBV7-9 with TRBJ2-3; 13 bases agree with TRBD2. The J segment lost 4 bases and the V segment lost 6 bases, leaving 4 bases of the junction unmatched. The CDR3 is 15 residues long. Per germline, CDR1 SEHNR and CDR2 FQNEAQ (reference sequence).

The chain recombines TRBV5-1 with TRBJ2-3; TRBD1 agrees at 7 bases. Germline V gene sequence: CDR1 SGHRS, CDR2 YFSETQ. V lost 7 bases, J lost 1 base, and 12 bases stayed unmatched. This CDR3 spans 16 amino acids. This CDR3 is CASVKGTALRTDTQYF. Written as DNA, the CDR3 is TGCGCCAGCGTTAAAGGGACAGCTTTACGCACAGATACGCAGTATTTT.

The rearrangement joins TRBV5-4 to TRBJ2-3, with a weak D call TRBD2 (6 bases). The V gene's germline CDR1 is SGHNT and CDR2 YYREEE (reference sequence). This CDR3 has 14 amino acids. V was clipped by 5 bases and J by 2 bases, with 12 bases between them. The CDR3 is CASRRDSYTDTQYF. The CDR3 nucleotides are TGTGCCAGCAGACGGGACTCCTACACAGATACGCAGTATTTT.

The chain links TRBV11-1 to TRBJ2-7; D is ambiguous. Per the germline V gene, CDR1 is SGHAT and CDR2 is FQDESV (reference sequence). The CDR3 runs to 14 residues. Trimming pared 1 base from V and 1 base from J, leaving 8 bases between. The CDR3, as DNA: TGTGCCAGCAGCTTAGGGTATCTATCCTACGAGCAGTACTTC. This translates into CASSLGYLSYEQYF.

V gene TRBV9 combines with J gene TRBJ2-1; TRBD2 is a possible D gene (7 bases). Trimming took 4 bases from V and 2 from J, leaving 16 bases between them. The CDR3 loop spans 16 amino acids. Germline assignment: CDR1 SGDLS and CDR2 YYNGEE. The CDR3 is CASSQMGGGPYNEQFF. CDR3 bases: TGTGCCAGCAGCCAGATGGGGGGGGGCCCCTACAATGAGCAGTTCTTC.

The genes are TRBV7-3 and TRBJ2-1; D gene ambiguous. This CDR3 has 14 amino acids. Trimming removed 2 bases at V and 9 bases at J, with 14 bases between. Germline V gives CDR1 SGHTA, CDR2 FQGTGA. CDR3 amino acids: CASSLRPGSGEQFF. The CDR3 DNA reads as TGTGCCAGCAGCTTACGGCCGGGTTCGGGTGAGCAGTTCTTC.

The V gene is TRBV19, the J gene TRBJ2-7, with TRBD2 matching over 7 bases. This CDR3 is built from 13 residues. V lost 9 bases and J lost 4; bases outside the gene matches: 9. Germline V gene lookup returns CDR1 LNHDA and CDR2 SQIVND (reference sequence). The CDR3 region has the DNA TGTGCCAGCCCGGGGAGGGGTGGGTACGAGCAGTACTTC. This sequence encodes CASPGRGGYEQYF.

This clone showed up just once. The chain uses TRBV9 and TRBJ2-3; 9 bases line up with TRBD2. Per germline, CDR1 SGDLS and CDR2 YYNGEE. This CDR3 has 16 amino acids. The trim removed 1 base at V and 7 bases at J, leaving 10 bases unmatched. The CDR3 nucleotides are TGTGCCAGCAGCGTATCTAGCGGGATCCCACTAAATACGCAGTATTTT. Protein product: CASSVSSGIPLNTQYF.

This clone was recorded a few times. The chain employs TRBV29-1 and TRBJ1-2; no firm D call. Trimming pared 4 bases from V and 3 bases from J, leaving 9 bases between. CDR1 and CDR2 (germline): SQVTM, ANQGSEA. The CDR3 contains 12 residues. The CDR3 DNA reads TGCAGCGTTGGCGACGGAGACTATGGCTACACCTTC. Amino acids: CSVGDGDYGYTF.

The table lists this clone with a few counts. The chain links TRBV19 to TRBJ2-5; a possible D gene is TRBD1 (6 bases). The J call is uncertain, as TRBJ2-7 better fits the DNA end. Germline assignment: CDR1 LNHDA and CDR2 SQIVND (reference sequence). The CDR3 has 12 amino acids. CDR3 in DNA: TGTGCCAGTAGTCGTACAGGGTACGAGCAGTACTTC. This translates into CASSRTGYEQYF.

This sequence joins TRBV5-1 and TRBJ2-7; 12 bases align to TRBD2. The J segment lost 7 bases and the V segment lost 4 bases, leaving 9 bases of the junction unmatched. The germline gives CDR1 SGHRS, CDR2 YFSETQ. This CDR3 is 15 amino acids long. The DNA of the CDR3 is TGCGCCAGCAGCCTTCGACTAGCGGGGGCTAAGGAGCAGTACTTC. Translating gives CASSLRLAGAKEQYF.

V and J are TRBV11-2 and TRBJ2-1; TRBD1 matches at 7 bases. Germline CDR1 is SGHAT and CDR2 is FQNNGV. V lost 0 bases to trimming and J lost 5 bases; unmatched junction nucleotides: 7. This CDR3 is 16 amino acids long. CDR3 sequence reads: CASSLEGVTGDNEQFF. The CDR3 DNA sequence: TGTGCCAGCAGCTTAGAAGGGGTCACAGGGGACAATGAGCAGTTCTTC.

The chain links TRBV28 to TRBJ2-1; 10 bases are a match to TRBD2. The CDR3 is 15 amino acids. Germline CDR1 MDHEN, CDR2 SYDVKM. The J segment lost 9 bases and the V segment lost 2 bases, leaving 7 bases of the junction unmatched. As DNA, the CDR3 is TGTGCCAGCAGTTTACCTAGCGGGAGAGGTAGTGAGCAGTTCTTC. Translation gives CASSLPSGRGSEQFF.

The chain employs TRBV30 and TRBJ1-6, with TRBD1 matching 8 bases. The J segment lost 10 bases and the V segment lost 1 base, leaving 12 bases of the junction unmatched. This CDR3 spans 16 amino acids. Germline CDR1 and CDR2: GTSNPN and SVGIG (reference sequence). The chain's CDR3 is CAWSEVGGTGHSPLHF. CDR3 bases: TGTGCCTGGAGTGAGGTGGGGGGGACAGGACACTCACCCCTCCACTTT.

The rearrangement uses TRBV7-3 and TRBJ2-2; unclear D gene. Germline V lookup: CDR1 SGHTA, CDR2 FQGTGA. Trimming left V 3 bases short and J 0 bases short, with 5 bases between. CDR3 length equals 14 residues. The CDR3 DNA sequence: TGTGCCAGCAGCTTGACACCGAACACCGGGGAGCTGTTTTTT. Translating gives CASSLTPNTGELFF.

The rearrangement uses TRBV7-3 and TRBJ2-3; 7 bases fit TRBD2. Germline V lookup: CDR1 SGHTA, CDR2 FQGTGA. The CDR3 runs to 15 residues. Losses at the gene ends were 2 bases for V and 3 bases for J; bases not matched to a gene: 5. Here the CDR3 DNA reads TGTGCCAGCAGCTTAGCGGGAGTACTTACAGATACGCAGTATTTT. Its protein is CASSLAGVLTDTQYF.